This T cell receptor beta chain came from a study of blood T cell repertoires in COVID-19. About the study: Italy, Spain and the United States were the sources of the convalescent and acute COVID-19 samples.

V was clipped by 5 bases and J by 1 base, with 14 bases between them. Germline loops: CDR1 SGHTA, CDR2 FQGNSA. CDR3 size: 15 residues. Assay used: immunoSEQ multiplex PCR; TCRdb lists only in-frame clones, some missing. The sample lists hundreds of thousands of clones; 88% were seen once. A single count supports this clone. The sample consisted of peripheral blood. This TCR was sampled from a woman aged 25 to 45 who had recovered from COVID-19. The J gene is TRBJ2-5, the V gene TRBV7-2; D remains ambiguous. The CDR3 loop is CASSLGSQAQETQYF. CDR3 nucleotides: TGTGCCAGCAGCCTCGGCTCCCAGGCCCAAGAGACCCAGTACTTC.